One and the same sample provided the 2 T cell receptor beta chains below, sequenced in a study of cytomegalovirus exposure and HLA in healthy donors. PCR used 60 Vbeta primers and 13 Jbeta primers. Using immunoSEQ multiplex PCR, the repertoire was profiled, and TCRdb retains in-frame clones only, with some absent. This sample lists approximately 140,000 clones; its ten largest clones have over 2%. The specimen sequenced was PBMCs. These receptor sequences come from a woman between 18 and 29 years old in good health and CMV-seronegative.

The chain employs TRBV7-2 and TRBJ2-3; D is ambiguous. Germline CDR1 SGHTA, CDR2 FQGNSA. CDR3 size: 12 residues. V shed 3 bases and J shed 9 bases, with 10 bases lying between them. CDR3 nucleotide sequence: TGTGCCAGCAGCTTCAACGGTAGAACGCAGTATTTT. It codes for CASSFNGRTQYF.

This chain uses TRBV7-6 with TRBJ1-5; the D is unclear. V was trimmed by 1 base and J by 5 bases, leaving 6 bases between them. The CDR3 sequence is 13 residues long. Germline V gene sequence: CDR1 SGHVS, CDR2 FNYEAQ. The CDR3 DNA reads TGTGCCAGCAGCTTAGTCCTTGATCAGCCCCAGCATTTT. The encoded protein is CASSLVLDQPQHF.